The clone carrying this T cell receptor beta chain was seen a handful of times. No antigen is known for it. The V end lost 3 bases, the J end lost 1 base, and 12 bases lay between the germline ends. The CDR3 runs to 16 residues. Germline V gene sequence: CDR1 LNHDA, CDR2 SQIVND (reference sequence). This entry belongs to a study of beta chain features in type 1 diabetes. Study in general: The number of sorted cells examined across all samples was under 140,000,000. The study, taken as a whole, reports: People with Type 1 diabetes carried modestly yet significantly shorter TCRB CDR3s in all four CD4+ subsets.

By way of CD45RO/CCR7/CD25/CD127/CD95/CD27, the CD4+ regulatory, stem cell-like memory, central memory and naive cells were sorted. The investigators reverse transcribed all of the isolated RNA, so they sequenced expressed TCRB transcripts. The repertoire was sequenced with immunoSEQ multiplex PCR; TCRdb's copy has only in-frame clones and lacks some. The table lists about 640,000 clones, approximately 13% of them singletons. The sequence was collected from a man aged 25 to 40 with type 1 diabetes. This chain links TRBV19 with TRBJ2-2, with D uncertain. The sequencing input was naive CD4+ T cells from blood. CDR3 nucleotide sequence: TGTGCCAGTAGTATCATCGGTCACCGGAACACCGGGGAGCTGTTTTTT. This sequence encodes CASSIIGHRNTGELFF.